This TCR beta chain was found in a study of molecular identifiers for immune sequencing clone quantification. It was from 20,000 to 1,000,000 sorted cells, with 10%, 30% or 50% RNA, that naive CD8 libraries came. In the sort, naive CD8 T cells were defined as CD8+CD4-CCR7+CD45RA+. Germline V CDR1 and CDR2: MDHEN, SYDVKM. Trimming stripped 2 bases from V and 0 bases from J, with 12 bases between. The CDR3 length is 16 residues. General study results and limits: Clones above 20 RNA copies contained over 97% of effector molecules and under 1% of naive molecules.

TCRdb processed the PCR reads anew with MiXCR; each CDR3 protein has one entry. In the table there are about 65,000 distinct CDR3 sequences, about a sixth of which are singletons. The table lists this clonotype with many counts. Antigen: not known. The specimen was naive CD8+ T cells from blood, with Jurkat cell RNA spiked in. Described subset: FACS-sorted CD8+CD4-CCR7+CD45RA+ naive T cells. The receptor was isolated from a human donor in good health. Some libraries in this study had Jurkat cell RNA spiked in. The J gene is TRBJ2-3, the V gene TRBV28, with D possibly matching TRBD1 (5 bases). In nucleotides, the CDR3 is TGTGCCAGCAGTTTAGGGCAGGGTACTAGCACAGATACGCAGTATTTT. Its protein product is CASSLGQGTSTDTQYF.